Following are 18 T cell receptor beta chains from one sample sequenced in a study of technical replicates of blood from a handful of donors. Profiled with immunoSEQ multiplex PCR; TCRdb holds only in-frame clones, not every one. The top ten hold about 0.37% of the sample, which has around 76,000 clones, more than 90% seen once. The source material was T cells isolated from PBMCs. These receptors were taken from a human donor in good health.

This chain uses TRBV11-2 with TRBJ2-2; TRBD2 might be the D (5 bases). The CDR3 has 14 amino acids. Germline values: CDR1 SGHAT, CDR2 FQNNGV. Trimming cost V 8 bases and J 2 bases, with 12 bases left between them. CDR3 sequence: CASPGGINTGELFF. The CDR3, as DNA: TGTGCCAGCCCTGGAGGAATTAACACCGGGGAGCTGTTTTTT. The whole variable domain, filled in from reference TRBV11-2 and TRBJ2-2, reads EAGVAQSPRYKIIEKRQSVAFWCNPISGHATLYWYQQILGQGPKLLIQFQNNGVVDDSQLPKDRFSAERLKGVDSTLKIQPAKLEDSAVYLCASPGGINTGELFFGEGSRLTVL.

The CDR3, as DNA: TGTGCCAGCAGCTGGGGACTAGCGGGAGAAGACACCGGGGAGCTGTTTTTT. Translated, it gives CASSWGLAGEDTGELFF. The V gene is TRBV11-2, the J gene TRBJ2-2, with 14 bases that match TRBD2. This CDR3 is built from 17 residues. Per the germline V gene, CDR1 is SGHAT and CDR2 is FQNNGV. With 4 bases clipped from V and 3 bases from J, the junction kept 4 bases outside the gene matches.

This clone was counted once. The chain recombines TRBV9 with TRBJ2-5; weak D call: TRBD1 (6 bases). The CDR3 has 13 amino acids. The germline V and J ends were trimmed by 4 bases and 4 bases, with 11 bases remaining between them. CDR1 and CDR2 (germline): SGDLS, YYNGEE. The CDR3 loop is CASSYGQLETQYF. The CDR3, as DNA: TGTGCCAGCAGCTACGGACAGTTAGAGACCCAGTACTTC.

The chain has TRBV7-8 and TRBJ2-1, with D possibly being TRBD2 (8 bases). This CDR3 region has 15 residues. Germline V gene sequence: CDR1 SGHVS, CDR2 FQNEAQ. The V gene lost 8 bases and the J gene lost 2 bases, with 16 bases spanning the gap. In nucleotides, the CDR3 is TGTGCCAGCCCTTCGGGAGGGGGCGCCTACAATGAGCAGTTCTTC. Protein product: CASPSGGGAYNEQFF.

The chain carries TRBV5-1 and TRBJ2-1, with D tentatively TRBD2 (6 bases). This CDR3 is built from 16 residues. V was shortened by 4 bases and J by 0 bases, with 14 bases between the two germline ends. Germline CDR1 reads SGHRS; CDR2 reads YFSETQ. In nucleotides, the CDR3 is TGCGCCAGCAGCCCAATAGCGGATAGCTCCTACAATGAGCAGTTCTTC. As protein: CASSPIADSSYNEQFF.

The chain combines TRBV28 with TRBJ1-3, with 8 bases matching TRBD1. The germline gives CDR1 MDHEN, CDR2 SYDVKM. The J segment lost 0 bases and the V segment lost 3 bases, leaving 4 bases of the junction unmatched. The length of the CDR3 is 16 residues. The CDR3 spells CASSLTGASSGNTIYF. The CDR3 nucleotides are TGTGCCAGCAGTTTGACAGGGGCCAGCTCTGGAAACACCATATATTTT. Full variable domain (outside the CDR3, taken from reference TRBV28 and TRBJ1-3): DVKVTQSSRYLVKRTGEKVFLECVQDMDHENMFWYRQDPGLGLRLIYFSYDVKMKEKGDIPEGYSVSREKKERFSLILESASTNQTSMYLCASSLTGASSGNTIYFGEGSWLTVV.

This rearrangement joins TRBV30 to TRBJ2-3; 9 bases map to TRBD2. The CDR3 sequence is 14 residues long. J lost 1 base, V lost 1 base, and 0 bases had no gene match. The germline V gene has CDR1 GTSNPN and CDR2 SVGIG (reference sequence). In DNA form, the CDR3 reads TGTGCCTGGAGTGGGACTAGCGGCACAGATACGCAGTATTTT. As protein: CAWSGTSGTDTQYF.

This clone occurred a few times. The DNA of the CDR3 is TGTGCCAGCAGCTTCCAGGGGGATGAAGCTTTCTTT. Its translation: CASSFQGDEAFF. The chain employs TRBV11-2 and TRBJ1-1; 7 nucleotides align to TRBD1. V lost 3 bases to trimming and J lost 7 bases; unmatched junction nucleotides: 2. Germline values: CDR1 SGHAT, CDR2 FQNNGV. CDR3 size: 12 residues.

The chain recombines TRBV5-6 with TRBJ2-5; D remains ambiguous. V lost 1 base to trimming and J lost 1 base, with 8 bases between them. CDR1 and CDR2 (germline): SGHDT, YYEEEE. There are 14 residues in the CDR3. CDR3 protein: CASSLSAVQETQYF. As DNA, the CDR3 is TGTGCCAGCAGCTTGTCTGCGGTCCAAGAGACCCAGTACTTC.

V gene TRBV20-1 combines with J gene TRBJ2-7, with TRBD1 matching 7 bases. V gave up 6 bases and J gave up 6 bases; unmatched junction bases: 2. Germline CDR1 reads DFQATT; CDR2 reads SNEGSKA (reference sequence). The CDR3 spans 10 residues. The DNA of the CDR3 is TGCAGTGCACAGGGGTTCGAGCAGTACTTC. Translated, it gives CSAQGFEQYF.

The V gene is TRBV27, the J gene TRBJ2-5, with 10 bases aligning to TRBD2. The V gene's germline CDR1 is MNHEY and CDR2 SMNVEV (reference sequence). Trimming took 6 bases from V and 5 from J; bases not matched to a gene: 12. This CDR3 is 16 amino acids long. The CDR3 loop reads CASSYSLAGVGETQYF. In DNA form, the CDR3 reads TGTGCCAGCAGCTATTCTCTAGCGGGAGTAGGGGAGACCCAGTACTTC.

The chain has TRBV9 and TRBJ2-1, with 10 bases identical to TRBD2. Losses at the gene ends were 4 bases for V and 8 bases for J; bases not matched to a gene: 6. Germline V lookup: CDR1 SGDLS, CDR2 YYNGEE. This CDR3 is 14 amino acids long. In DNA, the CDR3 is TGTGCCAGCAGCACTAGCGGGGAGTGGGATGAGCAGTTCTTC. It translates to CASSTSGEWDEQFF.

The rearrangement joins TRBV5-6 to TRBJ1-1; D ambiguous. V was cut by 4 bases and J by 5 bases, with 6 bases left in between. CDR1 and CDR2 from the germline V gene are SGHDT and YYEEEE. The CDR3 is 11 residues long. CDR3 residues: CASSLVTEAFF. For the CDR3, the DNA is TGTGCCAGCAGCCTCGTAACTGAAGCTTTCTTT. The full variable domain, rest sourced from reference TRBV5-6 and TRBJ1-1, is DAGVTQSPTHLIKTRGQQVTLRCSPKSGHDTVSWYQQALGQGPQFIFQYYEEEERQRGNFPDRFSGHQFPNYSSELNVNALLLGDSALYLCASSLVTEAFFGQGTRLTVV.

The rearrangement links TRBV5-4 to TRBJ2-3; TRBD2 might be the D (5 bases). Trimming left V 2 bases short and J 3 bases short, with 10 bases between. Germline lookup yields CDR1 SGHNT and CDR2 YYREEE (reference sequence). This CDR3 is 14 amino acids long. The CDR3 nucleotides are TGTGCCAGCAGCTTAAGCGGAGTTACAGATACGCAGTATTTT. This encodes CASSLSGVTDTQYF.

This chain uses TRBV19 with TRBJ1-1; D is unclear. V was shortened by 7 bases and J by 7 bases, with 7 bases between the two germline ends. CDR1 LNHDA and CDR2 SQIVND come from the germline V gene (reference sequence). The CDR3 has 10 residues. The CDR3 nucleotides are TGTGCCAGTAAGAGTTTTGAAGCTTTCTTT. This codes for CASKSFEAFF.

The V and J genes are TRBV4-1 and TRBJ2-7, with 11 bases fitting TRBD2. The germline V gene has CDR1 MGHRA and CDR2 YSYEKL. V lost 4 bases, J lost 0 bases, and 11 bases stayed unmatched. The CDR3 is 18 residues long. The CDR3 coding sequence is TGCGCCAGCAGCCGGACCAACTTAGCGGGAGGGAGCTCCTACGAGCAGTACTTC. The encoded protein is CASSRTNLAGGSSYEQYF.

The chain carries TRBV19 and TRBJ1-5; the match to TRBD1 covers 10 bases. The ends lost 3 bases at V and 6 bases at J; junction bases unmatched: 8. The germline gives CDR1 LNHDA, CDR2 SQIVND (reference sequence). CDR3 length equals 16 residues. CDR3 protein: CASSIRQGARGQPQHF. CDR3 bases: TGTGCCAGTAGTATTCGACAGGGGGCGCGTGGTCAGCCCCAGCATTTT.

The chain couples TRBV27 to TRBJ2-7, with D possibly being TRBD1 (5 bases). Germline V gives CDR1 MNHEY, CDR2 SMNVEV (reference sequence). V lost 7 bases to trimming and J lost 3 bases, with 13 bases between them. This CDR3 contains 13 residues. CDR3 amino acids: CASISGKGYEQYF. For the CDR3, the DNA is TGTGCCAGCATTTCAGGGAAAGGCTACGAGCAGTACTTC.